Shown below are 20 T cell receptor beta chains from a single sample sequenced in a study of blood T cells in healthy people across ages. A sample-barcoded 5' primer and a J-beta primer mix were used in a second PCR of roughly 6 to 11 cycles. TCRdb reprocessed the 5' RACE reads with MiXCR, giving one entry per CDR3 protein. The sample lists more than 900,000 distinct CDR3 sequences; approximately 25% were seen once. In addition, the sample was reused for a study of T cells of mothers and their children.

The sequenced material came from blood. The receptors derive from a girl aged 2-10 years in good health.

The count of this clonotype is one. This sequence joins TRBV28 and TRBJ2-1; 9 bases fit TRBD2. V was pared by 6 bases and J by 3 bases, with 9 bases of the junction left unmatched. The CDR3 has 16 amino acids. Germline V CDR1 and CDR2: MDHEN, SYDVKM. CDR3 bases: TGTGCCAGCAGGGTAGCTAGCGGGAACAACTACAATGAGCAGTTCTTC. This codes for CASRVASGNNYNEQFF.

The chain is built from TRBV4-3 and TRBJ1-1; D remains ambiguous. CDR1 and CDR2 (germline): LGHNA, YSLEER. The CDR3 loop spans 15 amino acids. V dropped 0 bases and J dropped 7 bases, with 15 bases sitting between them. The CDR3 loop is CASSQDLGQVDEAFF. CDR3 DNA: TGCGCCAGCAGCCAAGATTTAGGTCAGGTAGATGAAGCTTTCTTT.

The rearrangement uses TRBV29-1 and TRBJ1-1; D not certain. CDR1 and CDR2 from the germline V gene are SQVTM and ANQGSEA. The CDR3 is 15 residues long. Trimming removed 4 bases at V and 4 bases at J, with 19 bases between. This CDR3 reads CSVVYRGIGATEAFF. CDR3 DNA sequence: TGCAGCGTTGTTTACCGGGGAATAGGTGCCACTGAAGCTTTCTTT.

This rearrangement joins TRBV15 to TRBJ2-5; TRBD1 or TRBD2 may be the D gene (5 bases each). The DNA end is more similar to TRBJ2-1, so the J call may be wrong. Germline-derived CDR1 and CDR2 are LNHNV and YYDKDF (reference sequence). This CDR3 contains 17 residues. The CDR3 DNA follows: TGTGCCACCAGCAGAGGGTACCCCGGGGACCAATACAATGAGCAGTTCTTC. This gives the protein CATSRGYPGDQYNEQFF.

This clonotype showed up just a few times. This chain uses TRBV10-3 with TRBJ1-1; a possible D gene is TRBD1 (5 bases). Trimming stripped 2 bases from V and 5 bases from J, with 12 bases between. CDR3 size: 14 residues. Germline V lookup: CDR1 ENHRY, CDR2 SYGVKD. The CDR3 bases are TGTGCCATCAGTGAGGAAGTGGCAGGGACTGAAGCTTTCTTT. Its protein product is CAISEEVAGTEAFF.

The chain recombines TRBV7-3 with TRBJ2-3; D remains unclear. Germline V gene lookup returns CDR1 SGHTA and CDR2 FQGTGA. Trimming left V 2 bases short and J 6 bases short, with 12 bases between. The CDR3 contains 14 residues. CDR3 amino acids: CASSLLGNEDTQYF. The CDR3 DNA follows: TGTGCCAGCAGCTTACTAGGGAATGAGGATACGCAGTATTTT.

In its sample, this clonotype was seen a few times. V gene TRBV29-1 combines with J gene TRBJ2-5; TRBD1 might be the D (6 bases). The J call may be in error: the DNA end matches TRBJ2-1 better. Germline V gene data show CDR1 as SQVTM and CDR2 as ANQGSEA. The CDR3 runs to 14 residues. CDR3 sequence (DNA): TGCAGCGTGGACACTTACAGGGTTAGGGGTGAGCAGTTCTTC. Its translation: CSVDTYRVRGEQFF.

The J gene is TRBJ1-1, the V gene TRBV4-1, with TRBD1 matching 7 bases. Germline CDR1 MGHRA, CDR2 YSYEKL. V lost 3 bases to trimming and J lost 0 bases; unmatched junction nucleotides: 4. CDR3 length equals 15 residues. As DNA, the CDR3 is TGCGCCAGCAGCCACGTACAGGGGATGAACACTGAAGCTTTCTTT. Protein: CASSHVQGMNTEAFF.

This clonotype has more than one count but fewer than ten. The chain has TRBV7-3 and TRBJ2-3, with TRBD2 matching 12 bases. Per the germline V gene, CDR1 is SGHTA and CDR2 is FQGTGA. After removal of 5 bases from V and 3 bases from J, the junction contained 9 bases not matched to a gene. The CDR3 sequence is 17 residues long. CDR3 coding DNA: TGTGCCAGCAGCCTAAGACTAGCGGGAGACGGAACAGATACGCAGTATTTT. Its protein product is CASSLRLAGDGTDTQYF.

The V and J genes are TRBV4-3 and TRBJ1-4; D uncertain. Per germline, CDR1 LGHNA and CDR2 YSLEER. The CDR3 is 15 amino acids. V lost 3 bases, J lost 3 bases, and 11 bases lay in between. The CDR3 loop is CASSQGFAANEKLFF. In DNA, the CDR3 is TGCGCCAGCAGCCAGGGATTCGCGGCTAATGAAAAACTGTTTTTT.

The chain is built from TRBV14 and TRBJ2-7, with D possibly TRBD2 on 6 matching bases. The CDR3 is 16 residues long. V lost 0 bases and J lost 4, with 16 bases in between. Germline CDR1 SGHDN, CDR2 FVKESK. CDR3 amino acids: CASSQDLPGSWYEQYF. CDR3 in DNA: TGTGCCAGCAGCCAAGATTTACCCGGGAGTTGGTACGAGCAGTACTTC. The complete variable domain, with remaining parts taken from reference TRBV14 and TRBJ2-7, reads EAGVTQFPSHSVIEKGQTVTLRCDPISGHDNLYWYRRVMGKEIKFLLHFVKESKQDESGMPNNRFLAERTGGTYSTLKVQPAELEDSGVYFCASSQDLPGSWYEQYFGPGTRLTVT.

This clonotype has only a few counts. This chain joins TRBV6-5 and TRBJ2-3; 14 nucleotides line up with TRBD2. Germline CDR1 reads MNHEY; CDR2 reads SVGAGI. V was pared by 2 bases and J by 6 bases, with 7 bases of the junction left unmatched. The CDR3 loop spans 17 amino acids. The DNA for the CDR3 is TGTGCCAGCAGTTACCGGACTAGCGGGGGGTTGGGGGATACGCAGTATTTT. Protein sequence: CASSYRTSGGLGDTQYF.

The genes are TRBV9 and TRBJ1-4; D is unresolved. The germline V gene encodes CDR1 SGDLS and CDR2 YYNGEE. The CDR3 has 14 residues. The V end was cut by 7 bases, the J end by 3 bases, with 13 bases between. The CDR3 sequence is CASAASGSNEKLFF. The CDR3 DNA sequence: TGTGCCAGCGCCGCATCCGGATCTAATGAAAAACTGTTTTTT.

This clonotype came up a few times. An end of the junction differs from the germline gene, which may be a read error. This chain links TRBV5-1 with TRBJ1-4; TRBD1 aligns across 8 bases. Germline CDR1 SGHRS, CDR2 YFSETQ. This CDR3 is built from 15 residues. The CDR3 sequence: CASSLAGQVNEKLFF. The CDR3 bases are TGTGCCAGCAGCTTAGCGGGACAGGTTAATGAAAAACTGTTTTTT.

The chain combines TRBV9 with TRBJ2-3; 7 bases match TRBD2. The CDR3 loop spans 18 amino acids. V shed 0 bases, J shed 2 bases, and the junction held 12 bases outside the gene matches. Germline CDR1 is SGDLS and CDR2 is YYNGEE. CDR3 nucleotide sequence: TGTGCCAGCAGCGTAGGCTGGGTGGGAGGGACCAACACAGATACGCAGTATTTT. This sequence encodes CASSVGWVGGTNTDTQYF.

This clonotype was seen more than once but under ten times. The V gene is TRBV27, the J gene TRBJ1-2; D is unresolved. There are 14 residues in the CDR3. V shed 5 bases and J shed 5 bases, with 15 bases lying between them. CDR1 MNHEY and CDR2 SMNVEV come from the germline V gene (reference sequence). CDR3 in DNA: TGTGCCAGCAGTACCTACGGTGTTGGGTATGGCTACACCTTC. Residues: CASSTYGVGYGYTF.

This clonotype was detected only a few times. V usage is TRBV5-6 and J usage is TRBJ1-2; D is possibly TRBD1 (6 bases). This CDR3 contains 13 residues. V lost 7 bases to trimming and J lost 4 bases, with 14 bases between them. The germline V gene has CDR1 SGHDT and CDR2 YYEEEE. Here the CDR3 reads CASVRQDIYGYTF. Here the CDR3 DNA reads TGTGCCAGCGTCCGACAGGATATCTATGGCTACACCTTC.

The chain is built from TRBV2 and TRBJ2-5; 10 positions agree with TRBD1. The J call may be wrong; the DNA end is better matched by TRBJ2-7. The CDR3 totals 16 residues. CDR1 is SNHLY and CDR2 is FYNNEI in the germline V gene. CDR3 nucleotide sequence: TGTGCCAGCAGTGAAGTTGCGGGACAGGGGATCTACGAGCAGTACTTC. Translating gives CASSEVAGQGIYEQYF.

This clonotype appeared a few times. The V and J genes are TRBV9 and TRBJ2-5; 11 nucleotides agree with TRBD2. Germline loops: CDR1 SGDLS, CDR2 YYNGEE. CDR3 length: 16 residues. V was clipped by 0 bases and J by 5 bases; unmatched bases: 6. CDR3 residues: CASSVEDSGGEETQYF. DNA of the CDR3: TGTGCCAGCAGCGTAGAGGATAGCGGGGGGGAGGAGACCCAGTACTTC. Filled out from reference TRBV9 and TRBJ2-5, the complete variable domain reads DSGVTQTPKHLITATGQRVTLRCSPRSGDLSVYWYQQSLDQGLQFLIQYYNGEERAKGNILERFSAQQFPDLHSELNLSSLELGDSALYFCASSVEDSGGEETQYFGPGTRLLVL.

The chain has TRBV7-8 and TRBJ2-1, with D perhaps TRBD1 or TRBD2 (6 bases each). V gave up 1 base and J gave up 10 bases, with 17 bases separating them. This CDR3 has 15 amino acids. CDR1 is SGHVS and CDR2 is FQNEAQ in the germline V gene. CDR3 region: CASSLGFGGALEQFF. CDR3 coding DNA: TGTGCCAGCAGCTTAGGTTTCGGGGGCGCATTAGAGCAGTTCTTC.